The sequence of this T cell receptor beta chain was determined in a study of T-cell reconstitution after alpha-beta-depleted transplantation in children. Study-level points and caveats: Several hundred expanded graft clones reportedly gave rise to the alpha-beta T cells present about two months after transplant. Recipient T cells and thymic progenitors that survived gave rise to the high TCRbeta diversity observed at day 60 in some patients.

A TCRbeta library incorporating unique molecular identifiers was prepared. TCRdb passed the PCR reads through MiXCR, listing each CDR3 protein once. Here the sample spans tens of thousands of distinct CDR3 sequences, about 5.8% being singletons. Trimming left V 5 bases short and J 1 base short, with 8 bases between. This CDR3 is built from 12 residues. The germline CDR1 and CDR2 sequences are DFQATT and SNEGSKA (reference sequence). In regard to this clonotype: The target antigen is unknown.

This sequence originates from a male patient between 5 and 17 years old who had a stem cell transplant for acute myeloid leukemia, so the T cells may come from the graft donor. The source was PBMCs, mostly from graft donor cells, collected 180 days after TCRalphabeta/CD19-depleted stem cell transplant. This chain links TRBV20-1 with TRBJ1-2; D is uncertain. CDR3 in amino acids: CSASGFNYGYTF. DNA for the CDR3: TGCAGTGCTTCTGGGTTTAACTATGGCTACACCTTC.